The next 26 T cell receptor beta chains were all read from a single sample in a study of T cell responses to AZD1222 COVID-19 vaccine. Profiled with immunoSEQ multiplex PCR; TCRdb holds only in-frame clones, not every one. Found here are approximately 220,000 clones, under 95% of them singletons; the top ten hold more than 0.8%. This material consisted of peripheral blood, taken on day 0 of MenACWY control vaccination. These receptors came from an adult in good health.

This chain connects TRBV7-2 to TRBJ1-4; D perhaps matches TRBD1 (6 bases). V shed 5 bases and J shed 0 bases, with 13 bases lying between them. CDR3 length: 16 residues. Germline CDR1 and CDR2: SGHTA and FQGNSA. CDR3 DNA: TGTGCCAGCAGCACGGGACATCGGGCAACTAATGAAAAACTGTTTTTT. It yields the protein CASSTGHRATNEKLFF. The full variable domain, in which reference TRBV7-2 and TRBJ1-4 provide the parts outside the CDR3, is GAGVSQSPSNKVTEKGKDVELRCDPISGHTALYWYRQSLGQGLEFLIYFQGNSAPDKSGLPSDRFSAERTGGSVSTLTIQRTQQEDSAVYLCASSTGHRATNEKLFFGSGTQLSVL.

This clone has only one observation. V is TRBV28 and J is TRBJ1-6; D is perhaps TRBD1 (5 bases). Trimming shortened V by 6 bases and J by 3 bases, and 18 bases separated the two germline ends. CDR3 length: 17 residues. Germline V CDR1 and CDR2: MDHEN, SYDVKM. In nucleotides, the CDR3 is TGTGCCAGCAGACGACAGAGCGGGGCCTTCTATAATTCACCCCTCCACTTT. This codes for CASRRQSGAFYNSPLHF. Full variable domain (missing parts from reference TRBV28 and TRBJ1-6): DVKVTQSSRYLVKRTGEKVFLECVQDMDHENMFWYRQDPGLGLRLIYFSYDVKMKEKGDIPEGYSVSREKKERFSLILESASTNQTSMYLCASRRQSGAFYNSPLHFGNGTRLTVT.

The CDR3 DNA reads TGTGCCTGGAGTGTAACCAGGAGGGGGGTAGGGGCAGATACGCAGTATTTT. It yields the protein CAWSVTRRGVGADTQYF. The chain is built from TRBV30 and TRBJ2-3; D possibly matches TRBD1 or TRBD2 (6 bases each). The ends were cut back, 0 bases at V and 4 bases at J, with 20 bases in the middle. The germline V gene encodes CDR1 GTSNPN and CDR2 SVGIG (reference sequence). This CDR3 comprises 17 residues.

This chain connects TRBV5-5 to TRBJ2-3; no clear D gene. The germline V gene has CDR1 SGHKS and CDR2 YYEKEE (reference sequence). With 6 bases removed from V and 0 bases from J, the gap between germline ends came to 11 bases. The CDR3 contains 14 residues. The CDR3 is CASTIRPSTDTQYF. In DNA, the CDR3 is TGTGCCAGCACAATTCGACCTAGCACAGATACGCAGTATTTT.

The chain recombines TRBV5-1 with TRBJ1-4, with D perhaps TRBD1 (6 bases). The CDR3 is 15 residues long. In germline, CDR1 is SGHRS, CDR2 YFSETQ. V was shortened by 2 bases and J by 7 bases, with 15 bases between the two germline ends. The CDR3 DNA reads as TGCGCCAGCAGCTTCGGACCAGGGGAAAGTGAAAAACTGTTTTTT. It specifies CASSFGPGESEKLFF.

V usage is TRBV4-3 and J usage is TRBJ1-1; the D gene is possibly TRBD1 (5 bases). The CDR3 spans 15 residues. The ends were cut back, 1 base at V and 3 bases at J, with 12 bases in the middle. The germline CDR1 and CDR2 sequences are LGHNA and YSLEER. CDR3 in amino acids: CASSQVGTGDTEAFF. The CDR3 DNA is TGCGCCAGCAGCCAAGTCGGGACGGGGGACACTGAAGCTTTCTTT.

V and J are TRBV6-5 and TRBJ2-7; TRBD1 matches 8 bases. The CDR3 sequence is 14 residues long. Trimming removed 4 bases from V and 2 bases from J; junction bases left unmatched: 4. CDR1 MNHEY and CDR2 SVGAGI come from the germline V gene. CDR3 residues: CASSSWTGPYEQYF. Written as DNA, the CDR3 is TGTGCCAGCAGTTCATGGACAGGGCCCTACGAGCAGTACTTC.

This chain links TRBV7-9 with TRBJ2-2; D remains unclear. The germline CDR1 and CDR2 sequences are SEHNR and FQNEAQ (reference sequence). This CDR3 has 16 residues. Between the trimmed V and J ends, which lost 5 bases and 0 bases, there was a span of 13 bases. CDR3 region: CASSPLNGPNTGELFF. The CDR3 nucleotides are TGTGCCAGCAGCCCACTGAATGGCCCGAACACCGGGGAGCTGTTTTTT.

The chain joins TRBV29-1 to TRBJ1-2; D is perhaps TRBD1 (5 bases). The CDR3 loop spans 12 amino acids. Deletions cut 6 bases from V and 6 bases from J, with 14 bases between. Per germline, CDR1 SQVTM and CDR2 ANQGSEA. CDR3 nucleotides: TGCAGCGTAAGCCCGCAGGGAAATGGCTACACCTTC. Its protein is CSVSPQGNGYTF.

J is TRBJ2-1 and V is TRBV3-1 (or the pseudogene TRBV3-2), with 9 nucleotides matching TRBD2. The CDR3 is 15 amino acids. Trimming at V came to 4 bases and at J to 4 bases, leaving 5 bases not matched to a gene. Germline CDR1 is LGHDT and CDR2 is YNNKEL (reference sequence). The DNA for the CDR3 is TGTGCCAGCAGCCCCTTCGCGGGGGGGTACAATGAGCAGTTCTTC. It is translated as CASSPFAGGYNEQFF.

This clone appeared a single time. V usage is TRBV6-5 and J usage is TRBJ2-3, with 8 positions matching TRBD1. This CDR3 is built from 13 residues. Trimming took 6 bases from V and 7 from J; bases not matched to a gene: 6. Germline CDR1 MNHEY, CDR2 SVGAGI. The CDR3 spells CASSLGTGNTQYF. The CDR3 nucleotides are TGTGCCAGCAGCCTCGGGACAGGCAATACGCAGTATTTT.

The chain recombines TRBV20-1 with TRBJ1-5, with a tentative D call TRBD1 (6 bases). V lost 3 bases and J lost 0, with 12 bases in between. Germline loops: CDR1 DFQATT, CDR2 SNEGSKA (reference sequence). This CDR3 has 15 amino acids. DNA for the CDR3: TGCAGTGCTAGTAGGGGGGGCCATAGCAATCAGCCCCAGCATTTT. Protein sequence: CSASRGGHSNQPQHF.

V usage is TRBV19 and J usage is TRBJ1-5; D remains ambiguous. The V gene's germline CDR1 is LNHDA and CDR2 SQIVND (reference sequence). Trimming took 6 bases from V and 2 from J, leaving 17 bases between them. This CDR3 spans 16 amino acids. The CDR3 spells CASSSIVGTGNQPQHF. In DNA, the CDR3 is TGTGCCAGTAGCTCCATCGTCGGTACTGGCAATCAGCCCCAGCATTTT.

The gene calls are TRBV19 and TRBJ1-6, with a tentative D call TRBD1 (6 bases). This CDR3 comprises 18 residues. V was pared by 0 bases and J by 7 bases, with 19 bases between. Germline V gene lookup returns CDR1 LNHDA and CDR2 SQIVND (reference sequence). The CDR3 loop is CASSIDGLGQHFNSPLHF. The CDR3 DNA reads TGTGCCAGTAGTATAGATGGTCTCGGACAGCACTTCAATTCACCCCTCCACTTT.

The rearrangement uses TRBV30 and TRBJ1-2; tentative D call: TRBD1 (5 bases). Germline V gene data show CDR1 as GTSNPN and CDR2 as SVGIG (reference sequence). CDR3 length: 12 amino acids. V was clipped by 5 bases and J by 1 base, with 8 bases between them. The CDR3 region is CAWARVNYGYTF. CDR3 DNA: TGTGCCTGGGCCAGGGTTAACTATGGCTACACCTTC.

The chain links TRBV6-6 to TRBJ1-5; no definite D call. Trimming removed 2 bases from V and 4 bases from J, with 3 bases in between. Germline loops: CDR1 MNHNY, CDR2 SVGAGI (reference sequence). The CDR3 loop spans 12 amino acids. CDR3 loop: CASSYLNQPQHF. The CDR3 DNA sequence: TGTGCCAGCAGTTACCTAAATCAGCCCCAGCATTTT.

The chain uses TRBV3-1 (or the pseudogene TRBV3-2) and TRBJ1-4, with unresolved D. Germline-derived CDR1 and CDR2 are LGHDT and YNNKEL (reference sequence). V was clipped by 4 bases and J by 7 bases, with 13 bases between them. The CDR3 covers 14 residues. In DNA, the CDR3 is TGTGCCAGCAGCCTTTGGCAGGAAGGTGAAAAACTGTTTTTT. Its translation: CASSLWQEGEKLFF.

The chain recombines TRBV6-5 with TRBJ1-5, with D hard to call. V lost 6 bases, J lost 7 bases, and 19 bases lay in between. CDR3 size: 15 residues. From germline, CDR1 is MNHEY and CDR2 SVGAGI. The CDR3 bases are TGTGCCAGCAGCTTTGCCCGGGGTGCGGGCCAGCCCCAGCATTTT. Translating it yields CASSFARGAGQPQHF.

In this sample, this clone turned up once. The chain links TRBV6-5 to TRBJ1-2; 10 positions match TRBD1. This CDR3 spans 14 amino acids. Germline values: CDR1 MNHEY, CDR2 SVGAGI. The junction had 9 bases not matched to a gene; V was cut back by 6 bases and J by 8 bases. CDR3 residues: CASSLRQGAPGYTF. The CDR3 nucleotides read TGTGCCAGCAGCTTACGACAGGGGGCGCCGGGCTACACCTTC.

Details on this clone: Other DNA sequences of this sample code for an identical CDR3. The chain joins TRBV6-5 to TRBJ1-4; D gene ambiguous. V was trimmed by 6 bases and J by 0 bases, leaving 8 bases between them. Germline lookup yields CDR1 MNHEY and CDR2 SVGAGI. The CDR3 is 14 amino acids. CDR3: CASSSRATNEKLFF. The CDR3 nucleotides are TGTGCCAGCAGCTCCCGTGCAACTAATGAAAAACTGTTTTTT.

The chain carries TRBV27 and TRBJ1-6, with TRBD1 matching over 10 bases. This CDR3 region has 15 residues. Germline loops: CDR1 MNHEY, CDR2 SMNVEV (reference sequence). Losses at the gene ends were 2 bases for V and 9 bases for J; bases not matched to a gene: 4. CDR3 sequence reads: CASSLRQGASSPLHF. CDR3 in DNA: TGTGCCAGCAGTTTACGACAGGGGGCAAGTTCACCCCTCCACTTT.

As for this clone: Other DNA sequences from this sample encode an identical CDR3 as well. The chain joins TRBV4-1 to TRBJ1-3; the D is unclear. This CDR3 has 16 amino acids. Per germline, CDR1 MGHRA and CDR2 YSYEKL. The V and J ends lost 3 bases and 0 bases respectively, with 12 bases between them. The CDR3 DNA reads as TGCGCCAGCAGCCAGGCTTCGGGTACCTCTGGAAACACCATATATTTT. Its translation is CASSQASGTSGNTIYF.

The V and J genes are TRBV13 and TRBJ2-7; 10 nucleotides match TRBD1. Trimming removed 6 bases from V and 0 bases from J; junction bases left unmatched: 2. CDR3 length: 14 amino acids. Germline loops: CDR1 PRHDT, CDR2 FYEKMQ (reference sequence). This CDR3 is CASSRQGASYEQYF. The CDR3 region has the DNA TGTGCCAGCAGTCGACAGGGGGCCTCCTACGAGCAGTACTTC.

The chain links TRBV10-3 to TRBJ1-5; D call uncertain. Germline CDR1 ENHRY, CDR2 SYGVKD. The length of the CDR3 is 13 residues. The V gene lost 6 bases and the J gene lost 0 bases, with 6 bases spanning the gap. The CDR3 region is CAISHNSNQPQHF. The CDR3 nucleotides read TGTGCCATCAGCCATAATAGCAATCAGCCCCAGCATTTT.

The chain uses TRBV6-5 and TRBJ1-1, with 9 bases that match TRBD1. CDR3 size: 15 residues. From germline, CDR1 is MNHEY and CDR2 SVGAGI. Trimming took 6 bases from V and 4 from J; bases not matched to a gene: 9. CDR3 nucleotides: TGTGCCAGCAGGAGGGGACAGGGCGGCGGCACTGAAGCTTTCTTT. This sequence encodes CASRRGQGGGTEAFF.

The table lists this clone with a count of one. The gene calls are TRBV7-9 and TRBJ1-1, with D uncertain. The CDR3 is 13 residues long. Germline CDR1 SEHNR, CDR2 FQNEAQ (reference sequence). V was clipped by 4 bases and J by 1 base, with 7 bases between them. The CDR3 region has the DNA TGTGCCAGCAGCTCTTCCCCGAACACTGAAGCTTTCTTT. It translates to CASSSSPNTEAFF.